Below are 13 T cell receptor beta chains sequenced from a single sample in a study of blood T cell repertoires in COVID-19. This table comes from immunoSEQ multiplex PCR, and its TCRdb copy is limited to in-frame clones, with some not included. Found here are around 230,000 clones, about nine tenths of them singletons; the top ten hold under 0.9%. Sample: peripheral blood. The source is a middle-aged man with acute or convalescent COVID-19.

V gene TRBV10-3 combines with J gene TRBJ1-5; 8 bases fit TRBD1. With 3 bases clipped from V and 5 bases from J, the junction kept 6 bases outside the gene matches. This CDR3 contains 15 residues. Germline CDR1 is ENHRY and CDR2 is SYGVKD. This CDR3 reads CAISDARQGHQPQHF. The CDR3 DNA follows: TGTGCCATCAGTGACGCAAGACAGGGGCATCAGCCCCAGCATTTT.

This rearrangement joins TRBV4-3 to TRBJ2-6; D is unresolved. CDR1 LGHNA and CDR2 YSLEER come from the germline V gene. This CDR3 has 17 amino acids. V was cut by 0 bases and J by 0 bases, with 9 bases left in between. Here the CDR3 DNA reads TGCGCCAGCAGCCAAGAGGGCAGCAACTCTGGGGCCAACGTCCTGACTTTC. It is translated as CASSQEGSNSGANVLTF.

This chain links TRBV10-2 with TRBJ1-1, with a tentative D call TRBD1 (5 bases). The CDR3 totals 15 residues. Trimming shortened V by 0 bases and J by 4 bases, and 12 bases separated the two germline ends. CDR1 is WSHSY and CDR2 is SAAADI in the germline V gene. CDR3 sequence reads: CASSESLGEATEAFF. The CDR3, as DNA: TGCGCCAGCAGTGAGTCGTTGGGGGAGGCCACTGAAGCTTTCTTT.

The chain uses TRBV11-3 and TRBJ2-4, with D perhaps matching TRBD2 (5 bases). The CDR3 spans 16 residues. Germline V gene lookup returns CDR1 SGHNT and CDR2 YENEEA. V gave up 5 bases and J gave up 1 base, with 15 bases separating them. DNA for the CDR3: TGTGCCAGCAGCGAGGGAGAGCCCTGGGCCAAAAACATTCAGTACTTC. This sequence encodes CASSEGEPWAKNIQYF.

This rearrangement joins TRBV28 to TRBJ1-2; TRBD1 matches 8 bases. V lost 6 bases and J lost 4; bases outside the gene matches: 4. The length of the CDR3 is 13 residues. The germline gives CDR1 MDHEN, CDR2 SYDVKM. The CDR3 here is CASRMGQAYGYTF. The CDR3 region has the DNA TGTGCCAGCAGGATGGGACAGGCCTATGGCTACACCTTC.

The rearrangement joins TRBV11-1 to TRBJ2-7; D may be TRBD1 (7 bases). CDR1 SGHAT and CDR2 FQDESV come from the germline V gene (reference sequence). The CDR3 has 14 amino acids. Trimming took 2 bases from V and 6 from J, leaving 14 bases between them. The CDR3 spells CASSLMPGGSEQYF. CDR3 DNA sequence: TGTGCCAGCAGCTTAATGCCAGGGGGGAGCGAGCAGTACTTC.

The CDR3 DNA sequence: TGTGCCAGCAGTTACTCCAGGGGGGACACCGGGGAGCTGTTTTTT. Residues: CASSYSRGDTGELFF. The chain links TRBV6-5 to TRBJ2-2; D perhaps matches TRBD1 (7 bases). Trimming stripped 0 bases from V and 3 bases from J, with 8 bases between. The CDR3 is 15 amino acids. Germline V gene lookup returns CDR1 MNHEY and CDR2 SVGAGI.

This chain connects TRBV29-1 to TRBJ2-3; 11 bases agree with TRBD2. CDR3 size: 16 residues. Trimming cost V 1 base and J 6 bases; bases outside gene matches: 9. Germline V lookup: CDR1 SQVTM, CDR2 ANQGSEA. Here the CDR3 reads CSVEVGSGRAEDTQYF. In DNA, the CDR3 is TGCAGCGTTGAAGTGGGTAGCGGGAGGGCCGAGGATACGCAGTATTTT.

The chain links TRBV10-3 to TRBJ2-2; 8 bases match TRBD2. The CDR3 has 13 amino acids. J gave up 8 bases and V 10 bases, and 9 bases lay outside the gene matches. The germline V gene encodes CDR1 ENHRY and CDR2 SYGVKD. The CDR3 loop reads CATSSGSAGELFF. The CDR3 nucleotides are TGTGCCACCTCCAGCGGGAGCGCTGGGGAGCTGTTTTTT.

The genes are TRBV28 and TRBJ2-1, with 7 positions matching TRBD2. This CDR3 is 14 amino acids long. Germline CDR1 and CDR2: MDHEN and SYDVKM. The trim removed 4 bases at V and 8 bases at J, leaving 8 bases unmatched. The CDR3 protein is CASSSPGGRDEQFF. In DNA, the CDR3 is TGTGCCAGCAGTTCACCCGGGGGGAGGGATGAGCAGTTCTTC.

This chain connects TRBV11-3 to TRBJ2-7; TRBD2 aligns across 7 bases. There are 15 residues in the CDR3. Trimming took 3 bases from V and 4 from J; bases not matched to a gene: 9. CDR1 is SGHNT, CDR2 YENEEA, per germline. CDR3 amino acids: CASSFKGGSRYEQYF. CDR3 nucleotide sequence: TGTGCCAGCAGCTTCAAAGGCGGGAGCCGATACGAGCAGTACTTC.

Here the CDR3 reads CASSIPRDYSNEQFF. CDR3 coding DNA: TGTGCCAGTAGTATTCCCCGGGACTACAGTAATGAGCAGTTCTTC. This chain joins TRBV19 and TRBJ2-1, with TRBD2 matching 7 bases. The CDR3 sequence is 15 residues long. With 3 bases clipped from V and 7 bases from J, the junction kept 9 bases outside the gene matches. From germline, CDR1 is LNHDA and CDR2 SQIVND (reference sequence).

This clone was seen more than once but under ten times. The CDR3 region has the DNA TGTGCCAGCAGCTTGGCCCCGCGACTAGCATTTGGTGAGCAGTTCTTC. It codes for CASSLAPRLAFGEQFF. V and J are TRBV11-3 and TRBJ2-1; 7 positions match TRBD2. From germline, CDR1 is SGHNT and CDR2 YENEEA. The CDR3 sequence is 16 residues long. With 3 bases clipped from V and 9 bases from J, the junction kept 14 bases outside the gene matches. The entire variable domain, with the rest obtained from reference TRBV11-3 and TRBJ2-1, is as follows: EAGVVQSPRYKIIEKKQPVAFWCNPISGHNTLYWYLQNLGQGPELLIRYENEEAVDDSQLPKDRFSAERLKGVDSTLKIQPAELGDSAVYLCASSLAPRLAFGEQFFGPGTRLTVL.